This entry lists 3 T cell receptor beta chains sequenced from one sample in a study of beta chain features in type 1 diabetes. Expressed TCRB transcripts were sequenced because the entire RNA isolate underwent reverse transcription. The table came from immunoSEQ multiplex PCR; TCRdb's copy has only in-frame clones and leaves some out. In the table there are more than 300,000 clones, more than 12% of which are singletons. The specimen was naive CD4+ T cells from blood. The receptors were gathered from a woman aged 18 to 35 in good health.

Concerning this clone: Other DNA sequences in the sample encode the same CDR3. The chain recombines TRBV7-2 with TRBJ1-5, with D hard to call. Trimming took off 2 bases at V and 5 bases at J, with 7 bases between the two ends. This CDR3 contains 13 residues. Germline V gene data show CDR1 as SGHTA and CDR2 as FQGNSA. The CDR3 reads CASSLTGDQPQHF. In nucleotides, the CDR3 is TGTGCCAGCAGCTTAACCGGAGATCAGCCCCAGCATTTT.

Only a few counts were recorded for this clone. The rearrangement uses TRBV29-1 and TRBJ2-7; 8 bases map to TRBD1. V dropped 3 bases and J dropped 6; count of bases not matched to a gene: 13. Germline-derived CDR1 and CDR2 are SQVTM and ANQGSEA. CDR3 length equals 15 residues. The CDR3 loop reads CSVDAITGGRGEQYF. CDR3 in DNA: TGCAGCGTTGATGCTATTACAGGGGGAAGGGGCGAGCAGTACTTC.

V and J are TRBV21-1 and TRBJ2-7; the table's D call TRBD1 went unverified against the DNA. TRBV21-1 is labeled a pseudogene. CDR3 length: 15 residues. The CDR3 DNA is TGTGCCAGCACCCAAGTGTTTGGACAGGGGAGAGTGCAGTACTTC. Its protein is CASTQVFGQGRVQYF.